Listed below are T cell receptor beta chains from one sample, sequenced in a study of T-cell reconstitution after alpha-beta-depleted transplantation in children. TCRdb reanalysed the PCR reads using MiXCR and keeps one entry per CDR3 protein. The repertoire holds hundreds of thousands of distinct CDR3 sequences, with about 16% as singletons. Sample: PBMCs, mostly from graft donor cells, taken 360 days after TCRalphabeta/CD19-depleted stem cell transplant. The receptor source for this set is a boy less than two years old who had a stem cell transplant for Wiskott-Aldrich syndrome, so the T cells may come from the graft donor. The CDR3 runs from the conserved cysteine through the conserved F or W. The D gene is left open where the match is weak. The size entry is marked missing in some rows and otherwise reads once, few, many or a size class.

d_gene	v_gene	j_gene	abundance	CDR3aa	CDR3nt
TRBD1	TRBV2	TRBJ2-1	few	CASTQPGTGYSFEQFF	TGTGCCAGCACCCAGCCCGGGACAGGGTATAGTTTTGAGCAGTTCTTC
.	TRBV18	TRBJ2-3	few	CASSPDRTTTQYF	TGTGCCAGCTCACCGGACAGGACTACTACGCAGTATTTT
TRBD2	TRBV12-3/TRBV12-4	TRBJ2-1	few	CASSYGTSGHNEQFF	TGTGCCAGCAGCTACGGGACTAGCGGGCACAATGAGCAGTTCTTC
.	TRBV25-1	TRBJ2-7	many	CASSERPSYEQYF	TGTGCCAGCAGTGAGAGGCCATCCTACGAGCAGTACTTC
.	TRBV12-3/TRBV12-4	TRBJ2-4	.	CASRRSGNLAKNIQYF	TGTGCCAGCAGGCGTAGCGGAAACCTAGCCAAAAACATTCAGTACTTC
.	TRBV11-2	TRBJ1-2	few	CASSVGVGYYGYTF	TGTGCCAGCAGCGTGGGGGTAGGATACTATGGCTACACCTTC
.	TRBV18	TRBJ1-5	few	CASSRVGEDQPQHF	TGTGCCAGCTCACGAGTAGGGGAAGACCAGCCCCAGCATTTT
.	TRBV7-9	TRBJ1-3	few	CASSLAGRSSGNTIYF	TGTGCCAGCAGCTTAGCTGGACGGAGCTCTGGAAACACCATATATTTT
TRBD2	TRBV7-2	TRBJ2-5	few	CASSLVGTSERETQYF	TGTGCCAGCAGCTTAGTCGGGACTAGCGAACGAGAGACCCAGTACTTC
.	TRBV12-3/TRBV12-4	TRBJ2-5	few	CASSMTGGETQYF	TGTGCCAGCAGTATGACAGGAGGGGAGACCCAGTACTTC
.	TRBV5-6	TRBJ2-3	once	CASSFIRGANLVADTQYF	TGTGCCAGCAGCTTCATCAGGGGGGCCAACTTAGTGGCAGATACGCAGTATTTT
.	TRBV6-2/TRBV6-3	TRBJ2-4	.	CASSYSKYHREGLAKNIQYF	TGTGCCAGCAGTTACTCCAAGTACCACAGGGAGGGGTTGGCCAAAAACATTCAGTACTTC
TRBD2	TRBV28	TRBJ2-1	.	CASSSPGGTSEQFF	TGTGCCAGCAGTTCCCCGGGGGGTACATCTGAGCAGTTCTTC
.	TRBV12-3/TRBV12-4	TRBJ2-2	few	CASSALGRSNTGELFF	TGTGCCAGCAGTGCACTTGGCAGGTCGAACACCGGGGAGCTGTTTTTT
.	TRBV5-1	TRBJ2-2	few	CASSLVPGGELFF	TGCGCCAGCAGCTTGGTCCCTGGCGGGGAGCTGTTTTTT
TRBD2	TRBV15	TRBJ2-5	few	CATSGLGTSRGETQYF	TGTGCCACCAGCGGCCTGGGGACTAGTAGGGGAGAGACCCAGTACTTC
TRBD2	TRBV4-1	TRBJ2-5	.	CASSQGLAGKETQYF	TGCGCCAGCAGCCAAGGACTAGCGGGGAAGGAGACCCAGTACTTC
.	TRBV20-1	TRBJ2-7	.	CSAGAPLSYEQYF	TGCAGTGCGGGGGCCCCCCTCTCCTACGAGCAGTACTTC
.	TRBV5-1	TRBJ2-2	.	CASSLMLKNTGELFF	TGCGCCAGCAGCTTGATGCTGAAGAACACCGGGGAGCTGTTTTTT
.	TRBV21-1	TRBJ2-2	few	CASSKIGHSLNTGELFF	TGTGCCAGCAGCAAGATTGGTCACTCCCTGAACACCGGGGAGCTGTTTTTT
TRBD1	TRBV7-9	TRBJ2-7	.	CASSLGQGAPYF	TGTGCCAGCAGCTTAGGGCAGGGGGCTCCGTACTTC
TRBD1	TRBV29-1	TRBJ2-1	few	CSAGTGPGNEQFF	TGCAGCGCAGGGACAGGGCCTGGCAATGAGCAGTTCTTC
.	TRBV6-2/TRBV6-3	TRBJ1-2	few	CASSPPSGYTF	TGTGCCAGCAGCCCCCCGTCCGGCTACACCTTC
.	TRBV10-1	TRBJ2-5	.	CATMAGPLETQYF	TGCGCCACCATGGCGGGACCCTTGGAGACCCAGTACTTC
TRBD2	TRBV6-2/TRBV6-3	TRBJ2-1	.	CASSYSWDYHNEQFF	TGTGCCAGCAGTTACTCCTGGGACTACCACAATGAGCAGTTCTTC
.	TRBV18	TRBJ2-7	.	CASSPSVFEQYF	TGTGCCAGCTCACCTTCCGTTTTTGAGCAGTACTTC
.	TRBV10-3	TRBJ1-2	.	CAIGDGRTGYTF	TGTGCCATTGGGGACGGCCGAACGGGCTACACCTTC
.	TRBV20-1	TRBJ2-5	.	CSARDLRVYQETQYF	TGCAGTGCTAGAGACCTGAGGGTGTACCAAGAGACCCAGTACTTC
TRBD1	TRBV5-1	TRBJ2-7	.	CASSWTGRNYEQYF	TGCGCCAGCAGCTGGACAGGGAGGAACTACGAGCAGTACTTC
.	TRBV5-1	TRBJ2-2	.	CASSRRKSSIGGELFF	TGCGCCAGCAGCCGGAGAAAGTCGAGTATAGGCGGGGAGCTGTTTTTT
.	TRBV25-1	TRBJ1-2	.	CASSEGELYGYTF	TGTGCCAGCAGTGAAGGGGAACTCTATGGCTACACCTTC
TRBD1	TRBV7-2	TRBJ2-7	few	CASTFGQGGYEQYF	TGTGCCAGCACCTTTGGACAGGGCGGGTACGAGCAGTACTTC
.	TRBV6-2/TRBV6-3	TRBJ2-1	.	CASRVGWGSNEQFF	TGTGCCAGCAGAGTGGGGTGGGGGAGCAATGAGCAGTTCTTC
.	TRBV6-5	TRBJ1-1	few	CASSYLGVGRDTEAFF	TGTGCCAGCAGTTACCTCGGAGTGGGCAGGGACACTGAAGCTTTCTTT
.	TRBV20-1	TRBJ2-2	few	CSARARTANTGELFF	TGCAGTGCGAGAGCCAGGACGGCGAACACCGGGGAGCTGTTTTTT
.	TRBV18	TRBJ2-4	.	CASSPSGLPNIQYF	TGTGCCAGCTCACCATCGGGACTGCCAAACATTCAGTACTTC
.	TRBV3-1	TRBJ2-7	.	CASSHDGNYEQYF	TGTGCCAGCAGCCACGATGGCAACTACGAGCAGTACTTC
.	TRBV3-1	TRBJ2-3	few	CASSRTKGTDTQYF	TGTGCCAGCAGCCGCACGAAGGGCACAGATACGCAGTATTTT
.	TRBV7-8	TRBJ1-5	few	CASSDLKSPYSNQPQHF	TGTGCCAGCAGCGATTTAAAGAGCCCTTATAGCAATCAGCCCCAGCATTTT
.	TRBV18	TRBJ2-5	.	CASSPASGAQETQYF	TGTGCCAGCTCACCAGCCTCGGGGGCACAAGAGACCCAGTACTTC
TRBD2	TRBV20-1	TRBJ2-7	few	CSARGLADTYEQYF	TGCAGTGCTAGGGGACTAGCGGATACCTACGAGCAGTACTTC
.	TRBV20-1	TRBJ2-7	.	CSARAGDEQYF	TGCAGTGCTAGAGCTGGTGACGAGCAGTACTTC
.	TRBV11-3	TRBJ2-3	few	CASSLTSGADTQYF	TGTGCCAGCAGCTTAACCTCCGGGGCAGATACGCAGTATTTT
.	TRBV5-1	TRBJ1-5	few	CASSLAPGAQPQHF	TGCGCCAGCAGCTTGGCCCCGGGGGCGCAACCCCAGCATTTT
.	TRBV24-1	TRBJ1-1	few	CATSDRGRGNTEAFF	TGTGCCACCAGTGATCGAGGCAGGGGGAACACTGAAGCTTTCTTT
TRBD2	TRBV29-1	TRBJ2-3	.	CSVGPLAGGGTDTQYF	TGCAGCGTTGGTCCACTAGCGGGGGGTGGGACAGATACGCAGTATTTT
TRBD1	TRBV19	TRBJ2-7	few	CASSRDREKDEQYF	TGTGCCAGTAGTAGGGACAGGGAAAAGGACGAGCAGTACTTC
TRBD2	TRBV20-1	TRBJ2-3	few	CSAPSGSTDTQYF	TGCAGTGCTCCTAGCGGGAGTACAGATACGCAGTATTTT
.	TRBV6-1	TRBJ2-7	few	CASSPRLVSYEQYF	TGTGCCAGCAGTCCACGACTAGTCTCCTACGAGCAGTACTTC
.	TRBV13	TRBJ2-1	.	CASSSNPRTEQFF	TGTGCCAGCAGCTCTAACCCACGGACCGAGCAGTTCTTC
.	TRBV29-1	TRBJ2-2	.	CSVESWRGNTGELFF	TGCAGCGTTGAGTCATGGCGGGGGAACACCGGGGAGCTGTTTTTT
.	TRBV28	TRBJ2-5	.	CASEGGETQYF	TGTGCCAGCGAGGGGGGAGAGACCCAGTACTTC
.	TRBV2	TRBJ1-5	.	CASSLIIGIQPQHF	TGTGCCAGCAGTCTCATTATTGGGATACAGCCCCAGCATTTT
.	TRBV5-1	TRBJ2-7	.	CASSLSRLYEQYF	TGCGCCAGCAGCTTGAGCCGACTCTACGAGCAGTACTTC
TRBD2	TRBV24-1	TRBJ2-2	few	CATSQTSGGANTGELFF	TGTGCCACCAGTCAGACTAGCGGGGGGGCGAACACCGGGGAGCTGTTTTTT